A selection of T cell receptor beta chains follows, all from one sample in a study of OX40 agonist ivuxolimab in advanced cancers. Some clones are missing from TCRdb's copy, which holds only in-frame ones; the method was immunoSEQ multiplex PCR. Here the sample spans roughly 50,000 clones, approximately 90% being singletons. The material sequenced was CD4+ or CD8+ T cells sorted from blood, taken in a trial of the OX40 agonist ivuxolimab. The receptor set was obtained from an adult with an advanced solid tumor such as melanoma, head and neck, liver or kidney cancer. CDR3s include the opening cysteine and the closing phenylalanine or tryptophan. D genes are given only for firm matches. Not all rows give a size; the values are once, few, many and, for expanded clones, a class.

cdr3_nt	cdr3_aa	j_call	d_call	v_call	clone_size
TGTGCCAGTAGTATGAGGCATCGGACTTCGAACACCGGGGAGCTGTTTTTT	CASSMRHRTSNTGELFF	TRBJ2-2	NA	TRBV19	few
TGTGCCAGCAGCTGGAGAGACACAGATACGCAGTATTTT	CASSWRDTDTQYF	TRBJ2-3	NA	TRBV11-3	NA
TGTGCCAGTAGTCGTCCGGGGGGTGAGGATACGCAGTATTTT	CASSRPGGEDTQYF	TRBJ2-3	TRBD2	TRBV19	NA
TGTGCCAGTAGACTAGCCAACACAGATACGCAGTATTTT	CASRLANTDTQYF	TRBJ2-3	TRBD2	TRBV6-5	NA
TGTGCCAGCAGTTCCGACAGTGTCTCAAGGGCTGAAGCTTTCTTT	CASSSDSVSRAEAFF	TRBJ1-1	NA	TRBV28	NA
TGTGCCAGCAGCTTGGGACTCCGCACAGATACGCAGTATTTT	CASSLGLRTDTQYF	TRBJ2-3	NA	TRBV5-4	NA
TGTGCCAGCAGCCCCCGGACAGGGCCGGCGAACACCGGGGAGCTGTTTTTT	CASSPRTGPANTGELFF	TRBJ2-2	TRBD1	TRBV7-6	NA
TGTGCCAGCAGCGCTACGACAGGGGGCGAGACCCAGTACTTC	CASSATTGGETQYF	TRBJ2-5	TRBD1	TRBV7-3	NA
TGTGCCAGCAGCCCCCCTGGAGGGGGGAACACTGAAGCTTTCTTT	CASSPPGGGNTEAFF	TRBJ1-1	NA	TRBV28	NA
TGTGCCAGCAGCTTCGAGACAAGTCAGCCCCAGCATTTT	CASSFETSQPQHF	TRBJ1-5	NA	TRBV7-2	NA
TGTGCCATCAGTGGGGGATACGGCTACACCGGGGAGCTGTTTTTT	CAISGGYGYTGELFF	TRBJ2-2	NA	TRBV10-3	NA